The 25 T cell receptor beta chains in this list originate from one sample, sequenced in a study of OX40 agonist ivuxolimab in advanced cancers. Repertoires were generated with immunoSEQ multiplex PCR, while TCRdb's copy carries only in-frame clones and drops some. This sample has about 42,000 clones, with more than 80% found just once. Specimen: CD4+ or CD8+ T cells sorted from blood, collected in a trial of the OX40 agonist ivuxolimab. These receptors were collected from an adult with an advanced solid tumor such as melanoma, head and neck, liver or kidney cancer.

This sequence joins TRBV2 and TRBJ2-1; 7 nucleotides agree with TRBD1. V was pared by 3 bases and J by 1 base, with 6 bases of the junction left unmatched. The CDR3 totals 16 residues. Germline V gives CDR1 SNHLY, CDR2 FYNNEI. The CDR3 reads CASSEGTGVSYNEQFF. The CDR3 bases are TGTGCCAGCAGTGAGGGAACAGGGGTTTCCTACAATGAGCAGTTCTTC.

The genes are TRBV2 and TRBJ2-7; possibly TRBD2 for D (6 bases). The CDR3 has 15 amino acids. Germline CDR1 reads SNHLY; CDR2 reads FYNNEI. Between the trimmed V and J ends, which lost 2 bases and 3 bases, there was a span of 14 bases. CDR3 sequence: CASSESEGTFYEQYF. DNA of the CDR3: TGTGCCAGCAGTGAATCGGAGGGAACCTTCTACGAGCAGTACTTC.

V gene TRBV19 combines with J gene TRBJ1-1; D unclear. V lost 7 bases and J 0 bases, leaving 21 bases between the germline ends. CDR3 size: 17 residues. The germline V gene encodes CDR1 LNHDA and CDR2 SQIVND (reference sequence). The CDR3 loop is CASTMRGYGRVNTEAFF. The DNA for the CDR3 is TGTGCCAGTACCATGCGTGGGTATGGTAGGGTGAACACTGAAGCTTTCTTT.

The CDR3 loop is CASSLAGLAGVYEQYF. CDR3 nucleotides: TGTGCCAGCAGCTTAGCGGGTCTAGCGGGAGTCTACGAGCAGTACTTC. The gene calls are TRBV7-2 and TRBJ2-7; 10 bases are a match to TRBD2. Germline CDR1 reads SGHTA; CDR2 reads FQGNSA. V trimming: 0 bases; J trimming: 3 bases; junction bases outside the gene matches: 5. The CDR3 extends over 16 amino acids.

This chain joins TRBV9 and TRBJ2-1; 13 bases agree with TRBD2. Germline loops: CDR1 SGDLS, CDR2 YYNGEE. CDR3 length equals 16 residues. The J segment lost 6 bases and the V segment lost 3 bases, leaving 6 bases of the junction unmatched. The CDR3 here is CASSAQLAGGINEQFF. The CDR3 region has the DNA TGTGCCAGCAGCGCGCAACTAGCGGGGGGGATCAATGAGCAGTTCTTC. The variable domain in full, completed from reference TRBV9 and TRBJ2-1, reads DSGVTQTPKHLITATGQRVTLRCSPRSGDLSVYWYQQSLDQGLQFLIQYYNGEERAKGNILERFSAQQFPDLHSELNLSSLELGDSALYFCASSAQLAGGINEQFFGPGTRLTVL.

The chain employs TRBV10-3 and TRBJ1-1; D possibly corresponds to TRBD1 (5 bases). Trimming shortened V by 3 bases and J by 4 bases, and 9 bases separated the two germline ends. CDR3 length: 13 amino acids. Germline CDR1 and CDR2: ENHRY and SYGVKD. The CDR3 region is CAISDRDRTEAFF. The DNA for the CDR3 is TGTGCCATCAGTGATAGGGACCGCACTGAAGCTTTCTTT.

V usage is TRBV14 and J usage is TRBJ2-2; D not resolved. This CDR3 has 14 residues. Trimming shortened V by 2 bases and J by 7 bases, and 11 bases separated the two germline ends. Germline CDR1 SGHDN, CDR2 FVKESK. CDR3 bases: TGTGCCAGCAGCCAAAGAATCACGGACGGGGAGCTGTTTTTT. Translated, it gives CASSQRITDGELFF.

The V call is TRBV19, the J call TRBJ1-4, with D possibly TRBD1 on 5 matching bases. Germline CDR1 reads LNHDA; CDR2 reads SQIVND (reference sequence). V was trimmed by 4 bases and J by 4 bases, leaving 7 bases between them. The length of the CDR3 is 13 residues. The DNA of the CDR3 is TGTGCCAGTAGTAGCGACAGTAATGAAAAACTGTTTTTT. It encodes CASSSDSNEKLFF.

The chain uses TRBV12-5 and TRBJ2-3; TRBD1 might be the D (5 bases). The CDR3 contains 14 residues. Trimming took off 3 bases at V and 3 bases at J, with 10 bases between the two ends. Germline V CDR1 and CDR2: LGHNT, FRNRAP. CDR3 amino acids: CASGFPRDTDTQYF. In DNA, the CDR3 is TGTGCTAGTGGTTTTCCCAGGGATACAGATACGCAGTATTTT.

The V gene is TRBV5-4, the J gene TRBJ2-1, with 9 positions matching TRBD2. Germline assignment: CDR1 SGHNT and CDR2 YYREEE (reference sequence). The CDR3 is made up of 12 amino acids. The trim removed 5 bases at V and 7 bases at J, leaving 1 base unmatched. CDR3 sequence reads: CASRLAGNEQFF. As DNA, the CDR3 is TGTGCCAGCAGGCTAGCGGGAAATGAGCAGTTCTTC.

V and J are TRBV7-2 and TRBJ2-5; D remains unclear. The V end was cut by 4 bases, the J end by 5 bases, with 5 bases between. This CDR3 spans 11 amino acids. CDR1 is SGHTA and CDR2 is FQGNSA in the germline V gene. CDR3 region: CASSSEETQYF. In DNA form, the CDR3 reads TGTGCCAGCAGCTCCGAGGAGACCCAGTACTTC.

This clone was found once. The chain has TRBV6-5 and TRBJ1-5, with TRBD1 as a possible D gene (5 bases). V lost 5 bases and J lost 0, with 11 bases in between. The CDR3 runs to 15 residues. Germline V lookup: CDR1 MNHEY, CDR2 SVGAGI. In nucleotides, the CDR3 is TGTGCCAGCAGTCGGGACGGCCTTAGCAATCAGCCCCAGCATTTT. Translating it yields CASSRDGLSNQPQHF.

CDR3 amino acids: CASSEGPGAYYGYTF. The DNA of the CDR3 is TGTGCCAGCAGTGAAGGCCCGGGGGCATACTATGGCTACACCTTC. The chain uses TRBV2 and TRBJ1-2; a weak D match, TRBD1 (6 bases). V gave up 1 base and J gave up 3 bases, with 12 bases separating them. There are 15 residues in the CDR3. Germline V CDR1 and CDR2: SNHLY, FYNNEI. Full variable domain (outside the CDR3, taken from reference TRBV2 and TRBJ1-2): EPEVTQTPSHQVTQMGQEVILRCVPISNHLYFYWYRQILGQKVEFLVSFYNNEISEKSEIFDDQFSVERPDGSNFTLKIRSTKLEDSAMYFCASSEGPGAYYGYTFGSGTRLTVV.

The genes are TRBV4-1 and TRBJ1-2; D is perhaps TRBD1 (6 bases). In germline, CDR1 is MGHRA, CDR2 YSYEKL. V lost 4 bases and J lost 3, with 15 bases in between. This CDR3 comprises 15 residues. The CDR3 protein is CASSRYGTPDYGYTF. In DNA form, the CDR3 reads TGCGCCAGCAGCCGATACGGGACACCAGACTATGGCTACACCTTC.

CDR3 loop: CASSNSSTSRNTGELFF. Here the CDR3 DNA reads TGTGCCAGCAGCAACTCCAGTACTAGCCGTAACACCGGGGAGCTGTTTTTT. V gene TRBV7-2 combines with J gene TRBJ2-2, with D possibly matching TRBD2 (6 bases). CDR3 length: 17 amino acids. Germline CDR1 SGHTA, CDR2 FQGNSA. Trimming took 5 bases from V and 2 from J, leaving 18 bases between them.

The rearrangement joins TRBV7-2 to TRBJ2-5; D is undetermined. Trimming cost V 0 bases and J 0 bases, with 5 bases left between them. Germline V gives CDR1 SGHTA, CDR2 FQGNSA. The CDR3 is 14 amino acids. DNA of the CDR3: TGTGCCAGCAGCTTAGCACAGTACCAAGAGACCCAGTACTTC. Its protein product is CASSLAQYQETQYF.

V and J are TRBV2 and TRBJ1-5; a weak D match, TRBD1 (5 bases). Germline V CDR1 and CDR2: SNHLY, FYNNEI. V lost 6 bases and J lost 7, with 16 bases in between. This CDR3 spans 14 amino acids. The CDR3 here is CASRNGTGRQPQHF. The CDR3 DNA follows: TGTGCCAGCAGGAACGGGACGGGCAGGCAGCCCCAGCATTTT.

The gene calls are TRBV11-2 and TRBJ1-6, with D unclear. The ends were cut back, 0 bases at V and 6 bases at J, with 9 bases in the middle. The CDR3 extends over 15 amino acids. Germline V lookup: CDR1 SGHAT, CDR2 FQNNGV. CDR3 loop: CASSLDHGFNSPLHF. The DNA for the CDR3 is TGTGCCAGCAGCTTAGATCACGGATTTAATTCACCCCTCCACTTT. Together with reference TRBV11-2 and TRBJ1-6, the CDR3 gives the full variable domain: EAGVAQSPRYKIIEKRQSVAFWCNPISGHATLYWYQQILGQGPKLLIQFQNNGVVDDSQLPKDRFSAERLKGVDSTLKIQPAKLEDSAVYLCASSLDHGFNSPLHFGNGTRLTVT.

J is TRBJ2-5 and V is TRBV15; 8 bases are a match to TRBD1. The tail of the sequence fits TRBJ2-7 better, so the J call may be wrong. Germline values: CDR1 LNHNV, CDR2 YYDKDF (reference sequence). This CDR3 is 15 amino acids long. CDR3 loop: CATSRDQGQAYEQYF. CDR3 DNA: TGTGCCACCAGCAGAGATCAGGGACAGGCCTACGAGCAGTACTTC.

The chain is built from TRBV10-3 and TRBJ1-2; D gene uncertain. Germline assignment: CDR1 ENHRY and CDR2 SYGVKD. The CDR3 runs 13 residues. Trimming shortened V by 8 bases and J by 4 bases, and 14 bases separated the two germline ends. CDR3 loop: CAIYGESVYGYTF. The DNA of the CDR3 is TGTGCCATCTACGGGGAATCGGTCTATGGCTACACCTTC.

The CDR3 here is CASSRTVGNTIYF. CDR3 nucleotide sequence: TGTGCCAGCAGCCGGACAGTTGGAAACACCATATATTTT. V is TRBV11-2 and J is TRBJ1-3; D is possibly TRBD1 (6 bases). Trimming stripped 5 bases from V and 3 bases from J, with 8 bases between. The CDR3 covers 13 residues. Germline V gives CDR1 SGHAT, CDR2 FQNNGV.

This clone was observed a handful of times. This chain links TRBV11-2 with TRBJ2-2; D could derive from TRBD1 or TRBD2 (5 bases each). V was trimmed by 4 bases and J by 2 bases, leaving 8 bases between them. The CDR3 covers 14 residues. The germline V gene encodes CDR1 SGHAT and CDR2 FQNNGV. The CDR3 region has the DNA TGTGCCAGCAGCTCGGGACGAAACACCGGGGAGCTGTTTTTT. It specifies CASSSGRNTGELFF.

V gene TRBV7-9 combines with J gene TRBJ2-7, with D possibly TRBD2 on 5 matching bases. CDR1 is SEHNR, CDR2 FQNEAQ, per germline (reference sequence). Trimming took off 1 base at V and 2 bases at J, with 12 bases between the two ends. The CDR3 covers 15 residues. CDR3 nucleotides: TGTGCCAGCAGCTTAGGGTTAGGAGGAACCTACGAGCAGTACTTC. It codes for CASSLGLGGTYEQYF.

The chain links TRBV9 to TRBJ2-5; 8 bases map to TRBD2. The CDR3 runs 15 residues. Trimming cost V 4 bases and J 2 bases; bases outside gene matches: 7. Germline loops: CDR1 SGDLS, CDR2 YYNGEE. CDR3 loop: CASSWAGGQQETQYF. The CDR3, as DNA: TGTGCCAGCAGCTGGGCGGGGGGACAACAAGAGACCCAGTACTTC.

CDR3 in amino acids: CASGTGGTGELFF. As DNA, the CDR3 is TGTGCCAGCGGGACAGGGGGCACCGGGGAGCTGTTTTTT. The chain is built from TRBV28 and TRBJ2-2; TRBD1 agrees at 11 bases. The ends lost 8 bases at V and 4 bases at J; junction bases unmatched: 0. The CDR3 is 13 amino acids. Germline CDR1 is MDHEN and CDR2 is SYDVKM.